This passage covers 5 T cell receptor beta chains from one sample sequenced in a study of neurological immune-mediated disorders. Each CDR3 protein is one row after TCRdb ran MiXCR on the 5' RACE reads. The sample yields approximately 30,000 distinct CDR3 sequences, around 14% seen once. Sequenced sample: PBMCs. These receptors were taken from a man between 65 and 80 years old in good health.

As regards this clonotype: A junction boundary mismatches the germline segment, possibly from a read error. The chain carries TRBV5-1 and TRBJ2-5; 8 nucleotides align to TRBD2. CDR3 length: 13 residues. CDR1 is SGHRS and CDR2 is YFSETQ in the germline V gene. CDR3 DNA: TGTGCCAGCAGAGGACTAGCCCAAGAGACCCAGTACTTC. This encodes CASRGLAQETQYF.

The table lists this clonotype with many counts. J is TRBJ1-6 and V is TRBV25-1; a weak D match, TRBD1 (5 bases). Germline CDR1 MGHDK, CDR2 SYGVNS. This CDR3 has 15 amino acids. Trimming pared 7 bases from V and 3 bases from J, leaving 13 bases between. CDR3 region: CASTEGGGYNSPLHF. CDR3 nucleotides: TGTGCCAGCACCGAGGGTGGGGGCTATAATTCACCCCTCCACTTT.

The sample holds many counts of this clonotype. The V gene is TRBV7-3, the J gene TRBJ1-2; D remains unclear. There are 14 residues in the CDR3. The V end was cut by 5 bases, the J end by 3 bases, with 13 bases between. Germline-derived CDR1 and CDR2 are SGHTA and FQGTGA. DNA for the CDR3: TGTGCCAGCAGCACCAGCCGGTACGACTATGGCTACACCTTC. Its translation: CASSTSRYDYGYTF. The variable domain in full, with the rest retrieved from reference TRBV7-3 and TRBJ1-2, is GAGVSQTPSNKVTEKGKYVELRCDPISGHTALYWYRQSLGQGPEFLIYFQGTGAADDSGLPNDRFFAVRPEGSVSTLKIQRTERGDSAVYLCASSTSRYDYGYTFGSGTRLTVV.

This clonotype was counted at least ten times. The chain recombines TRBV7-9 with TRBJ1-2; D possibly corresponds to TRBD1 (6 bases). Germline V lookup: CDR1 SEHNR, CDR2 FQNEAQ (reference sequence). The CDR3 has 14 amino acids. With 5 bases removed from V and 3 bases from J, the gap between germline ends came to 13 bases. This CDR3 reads CASSRMDSYYGYTF. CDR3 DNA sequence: TGTGCCAGCAGCCGCATGGACAGCTACTATGGCTACACCTTC. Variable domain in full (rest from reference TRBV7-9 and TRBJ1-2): DTGVSQNPRHKITKRGQNVTFRCDPISEHNRLYWYRQTLGQGPEFLTYFQNEAQLEKSRLLSDRFSAERPKGSFSTLEIQRTEQGDSAMYLCASSRMDSYYGYTFGSGTRLTVV.

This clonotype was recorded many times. The DNA of the CDR3 is TGTGCCAGCAGCTTAGTCGGAGGGGTTGATGGCTACACCTTC. This sequence encodes CASSLVGGVDGYTF. The rearrangement joins TRBV7-9 to TRBJ1-2; TRBD1 is a possible D gene (5 bases). Germline V CDR1 and CDR2: SEHNR, FQNEAQ (reference sequence). The CDR3 has 14 amino acids. V was clipped by 1 base and J by 6 bases, with 12 bases between them. Full variable domain (outside the CDR3, taken from reference TRBV7-9 and TRBJ1-2): DTGVSQNPRHKITKRGQNVTFRCDPISEHNRLYWYRQTLGQGPEFLTYFQNEAQLEKSRLLSDRFSAERPKGSFSTLEIQRTEQGDSAMYLCASSLVGGVDGYTFGSGTRLTVV.